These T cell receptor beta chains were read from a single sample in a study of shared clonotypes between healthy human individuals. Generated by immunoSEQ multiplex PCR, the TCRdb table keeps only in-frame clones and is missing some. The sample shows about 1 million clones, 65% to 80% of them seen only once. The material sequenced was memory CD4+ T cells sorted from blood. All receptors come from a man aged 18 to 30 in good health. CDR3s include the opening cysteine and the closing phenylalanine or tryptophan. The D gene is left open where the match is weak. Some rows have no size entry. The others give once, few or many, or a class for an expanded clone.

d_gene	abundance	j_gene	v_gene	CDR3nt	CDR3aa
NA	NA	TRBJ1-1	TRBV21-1	TGTGCCAGCAGCAAAAAAAACAGATCGAACACTGAAGCTTTCTTT	CASSKKNRSNTEAFF
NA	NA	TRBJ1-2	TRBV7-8	TGTGCCAGCAGCTTAGGGGAACAGACACTCTATGGCTACACCTTC	CASSLGEQTLYGYTF
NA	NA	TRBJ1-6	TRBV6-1	TGTGCCAGCAGTACTGGGGCGCGGTCACCCCTCCACTTT	CASSTGARSPLHF
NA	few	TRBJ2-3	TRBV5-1	TGCGCCAGCAGCGGGGGACACCCGGGGGCTAGGCCCTCTAGCACAGATACGCAGTATTTT	CASSGGHPGARPSSTDTQYF
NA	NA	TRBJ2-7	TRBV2	TGTGCCAGCAGTGTAGGTCGGGGGCCAACCTACGAGCAGTACTTC	CASSVGRGPTYEQYF
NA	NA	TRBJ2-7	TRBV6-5	TGTGCCAGCAGTTACTCGTCTCTTGCCCCCCGAGAGCAGTACTTC	CASSYSSLAPREQYF
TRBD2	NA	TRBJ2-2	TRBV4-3	TGCGCCAGCAGCCCATCACCAGCGGGACCGAACACCGGGGAGCTGTTTTTT	CASSPSPAGPNTGELFF
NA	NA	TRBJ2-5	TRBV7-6	TGTGCCAGCAGCTCGCCAGGGAATAAGCAGTACTTC	CASSSPGNKQYF
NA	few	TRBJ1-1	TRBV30	TGTGCCTGGACAGGGGAAAACACTGAAGCTTTCTTT	CAWTGENTEAFF
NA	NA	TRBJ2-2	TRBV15	TGTGCCACCAGCAGAGATAAACTGATTACCGGGGAGCTGTTTTTT	CATSRDKLITGELFF
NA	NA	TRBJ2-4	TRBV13	TGTGCCAGCAGCTTAGGTGGGGCGGCCAAAAACATTCAGTACTTC	CASSLGGAAKNIQYF
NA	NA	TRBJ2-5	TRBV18	TGTGCCAGCTCACCACCAGGAAGGGAGACCCAGTACTTC	CASSPPGRETQYF
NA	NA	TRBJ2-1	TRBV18	TGTGCCAGCTCATTGAAAGGACCTGCCCGGGGCAATGAGCAGTTCTTC	CASSLKGPARGNEQFF
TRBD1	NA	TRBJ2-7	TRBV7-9	TGTGCCAGCAGCAGGGGACAGGGGCTAGACGAGCAGTACTTC	CASSRGQGLDEQYF
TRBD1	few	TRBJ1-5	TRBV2	TGTGCCAGCAGTGGGGACAGGCCTTATAGCAATCAGCCCCAGCATTTT	CASSGDRPYSNQPQHF
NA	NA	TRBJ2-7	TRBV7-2	TGTGCCAGCAGCTTAGACCGGCGGTACGAGCAGTACTTC	CASSLDRRYEQYF
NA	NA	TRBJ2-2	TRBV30	TGTGCCTTCGTAGGCGGGGTGAACACCGGGGAGCTGTTTTTT	CAFVGGVNTGELFF
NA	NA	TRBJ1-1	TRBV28	TGTGCCAGCACTCCCGGGGGAGGGTCTCTGTACACTGAAGCTTTCTTT	CASTPGGGSLYTEAFF
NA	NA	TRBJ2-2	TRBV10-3	TGTGCCATCAGTGCCAACCTAGGGGGAACCGGGGAGCTGTTTTTT	CAISANLGGTGELFF
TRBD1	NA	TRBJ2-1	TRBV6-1	TGTGCCAGCAGTGACACAGGGGTAACACATGAGCAGTTCTTC	CASSDTGVTHEQFF
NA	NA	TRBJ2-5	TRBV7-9	TGTGCCAGCAGCTTAAATACAGGGATACAAGAGACCCAGTACTTC	CASSLNTGIQETQYF
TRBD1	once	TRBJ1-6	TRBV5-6	TGTGCCAGCAGCACCACGACAGGGGGAAGGAATTCACCCCTCCACTTT	CASSTTTGGRNSPLHF
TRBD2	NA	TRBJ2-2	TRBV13	TGTGCCAGCAGCTTGGGGGGGTATGAGTCCGGGGAGCTGTTTTTT	CASSLGGYESGELFF
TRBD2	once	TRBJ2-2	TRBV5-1	TGCGCCAGCAGCCCGACTAGCGGGGGGGCCAGCACCGGGGAGCTGTTTTTT	CASSPTSGGASTGELFF